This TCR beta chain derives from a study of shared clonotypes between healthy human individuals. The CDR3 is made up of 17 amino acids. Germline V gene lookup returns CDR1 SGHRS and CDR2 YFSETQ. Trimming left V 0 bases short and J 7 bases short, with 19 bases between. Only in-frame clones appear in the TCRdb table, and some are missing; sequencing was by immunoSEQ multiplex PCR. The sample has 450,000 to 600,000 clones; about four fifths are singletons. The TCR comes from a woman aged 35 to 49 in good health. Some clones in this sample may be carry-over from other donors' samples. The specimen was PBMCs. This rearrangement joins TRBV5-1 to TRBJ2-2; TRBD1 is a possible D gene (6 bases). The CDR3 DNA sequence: TGCGCCAGCAGCTTGGCAGAACAGGGTCTCAGAAACGGGGAGCTGTTTTTT. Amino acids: CASSLAEQGLRNGELFF. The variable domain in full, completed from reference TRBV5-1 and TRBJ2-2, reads KAGVTQTPRYLIKTRGQQVTLSCSPISGHRSVSWYQQTPGQGLQFLFEYFSETQRNKGNFPGRFSGRQFSNSRSEMNVSTLELGDSALYLCASSLAEQGLRNGELFFGEGSRLTVL.